The next 16 T cell receptor beta chains were all read from a single sample in a study of shared clonotypes between healthy human individuals. The assay was immunoSEQ multiplex PCR, and TCRdb's table has in-frame clones only and misses some. The sample comprises 2 million to 2.5 million clones, approximately 93% of which are singletons, and more than 0.35% rests with the top ten. The material sequenced was naive CD4+ T cells from PBMCs. The subset here: CD45RA+ positively selected. The origin of the receptors is a man younger than 35 in good health. Some clones in this sample may be carry-over from other donors' samples.

There are a few counts of this clone. Other DNA sequences from this sample encode an identical CDR3 as well. The CDR3 spells CASSLTSGSSYEQYF. The CDR3 DNA sequence: TGCGCCAGCAGCCTGACTAGCGGGAGCTCCTACGAGCAGTACTTC. The chain carries TRBV5-1 and TRBJ2-7; 12 bases match TRBD2. Germline CDR1 and CDR2: SGHRS and YFSETQ. The junction had 2 bases not matched to a gene; V was cut back by 4 bases and J by 0 bases. This CDR3 contains 15 residues.

For this clone: The same CDR3 can be traced to other DNA sequences in this sample. The chain has TRBV28 and TRBJ2-7; TRBD1 agrees at 8 bases. Germline V gives CDR1 MDHEN, CDR2 SYDVKM. V lost 2 bases to trimming and J lost 3 bases; unmatched junction nucleotides: 0. CDR3 length: 13 residues. CDR3 sequence reads: CASSLGQGYEQYF. In DNA form, the CDR3 reads TGTGCCAGCAGTTTAGGACAGGGCTACGAGCAGTACTTC.

This sequence joins TRBV11-3 and TRBJ1-1, with unresolved D. CDR1 and CDR2 from the germline V gene are SGHNT and YENEEA. Trimming pared 5 bases from V and 2 bases from J, leaving 12 bases between. The CDR3 totals 14 residues. As DNA, the CDR3 is TGTGCCAGCAGCCGGGCGGACGGCAACACTGAAGCTTTCTTT. The encoded protein is CASSRADGNTEAFF.

The V gene is TRBV7-9, the J gene TRBJ1-1, with D hard to call. V lost 1 base, J lost 0 bases, and 12 bases lay in between. Germline V lookup: CDR1 SEHNR, CDR2 FQNEAQ (reference sequence). The CDR3 spans 16 residues. The CDR3 DNA sequence: TGTGCCAGCAGCTTAGACCTCAGGTTAATGAACACTGAAGCTTTCTTT. Its protein is CASSLDLRLMNTEAFF.

The sample holds one count of this clone. The chain recombines TRBV30 with TRBJ2-3; possible D gene TRBD2, 6 bases. The CDR3 covers 20 residues. Between the trimmed V and J ends, which lost 0 bases and 0 bases, there was a span of 25 bases. Germline V gene data show CDR1 as GTSNPN and CDR2 as SVGIG (reference sequence). CDR3 DNA sequence: TGTGCCTGGAGTGTACTCGGGGCGTTGGGGACTGGTACTAGCACAGATACGCAGTATTTT. Translated: CAWSVLGALGTGTSTDTQYF.

This clone is a singleton in its sample. The same CDR3 arises from other DNA sequences in this sample as well. The chain is built from TRBV5-1 and TRBJ2-2; D gene ambiguous. From germline, CDR1 is SGHRS and CDR2 YFSETQ. V gave up 0 bases and J gave up 8 bases, with 5 bases separating them. This CDR3 has 12 residues. The chain's CDR3 is CASSLGDGELFF. The CDR3 region has the DNA TGCGCCAGCAGCTTGGGCGATGGGGAGCTGTTTTTT.

V gene TRBV6-5 combines with J gene TRBJ2-5, with 7 nucleotides matching TRBD2. Germline values: CDR1 MNHEY, CDR2 SVGAGI. This CDR3 region has 16 residues. Germline trimming cut 4 bases from V and 0 bases from J; bases unmatched to any gene: 8. CDR3 residues: CASSLAGAAYQETQYF. For the CDR3, the DNA is TGTGCCAGCAGTTTGGCGGGAGCGGCGTACCAAGAGACCCAGTACTTC.

The genes are TRBV25-1 and TRBJ2-3, with D unresolved. V dropped 3 bases and J dropped 6 bases, with 7 bases sitting between them. The CDR3 loop spans 12 amino acids. Germline CDR1 reads MGHDK; CDR2 reads SYGVNS. The CDR3 protein is CASSELSDTQYF. As DNA, the CDR3 is TGTGCCAGCAGTGAGCTAAGTGATACGCAGTATTTT.

The chain employs TRBV27 and TRBJ2-7, with 9 bases lining up with TRBD2. Germline CDR1 reads MNHEY; CDR2 reads SMNVEV (reference sequence). Trimming took 5 bases from V and 2 from J; bases not matched to a gene: 7. CDR3 length: 15 amino acids. The CDR3 DNA sequence: TGTGCCAGCAGTCCTAGACTAGCGGCTACCTACGAGCAGTACTTC. It is translated as CASSPRLAATYEQYF.

The chain recombines TRBV6-5 with TRBJ2-1; 12 bases agree with TRBD2. The trim removed 5 bases at V and 12 bases at J, leaving 5 bases unmatched. The CDR3 length is 13 residues. Germline CDR1 MNHEY, CDR2 SVGAGI. CDR3 loop: CASSPTSGSGQFF. Here the CDR3 DNA reads TGTGCCAGCAGTCCGACTAGCGGGAGCGGGCAGTTCTTC.

This clone was seen a single time. The identical CDR3 is also encoded by other nucleotide sequences in the sample. The chain is built from TRBV5-1 and TRBJ1-1, with 7 bases fitting TRBD1. J was trimmed by 2 bases and V by 4 bases; bases with no gene match: 5. This CDR3 contains 14 residues. Germline CDR1 and CDR2: SGHRS and YFSETQ. CDR3 sequence reads: CASSARQGNTEAFF. CDR3 DNA sequence: TGCGCCAGCAGCGCCCGACAGGGAAACACTGAAGCTTTCTTT.

The V gene is TRBV27, the J gene TRBJ2-1, with D perhaps being TRBD1 or TRBD2 (5 bases each). CDR3 length equals 16 residues. Germline-derived CDR1 and CDR2 are MNHEY and SMNVEV (reference sequence). Trimming left V 3 bases short and J 9 bases short, with 21 bases between. The CDR3 sequence: CASSFGALAIGTEQFF. The CDR3 region has the DNA TGTGCCAGCAGTTTTGGGGCCTTAGCAATAGGGACTGAGCAGTTCTTC.

The rearrangement uses TRBV28 and TRBJ2-5; D perhaps matches TRBD1 (6 bases). V was cut by 7 bases and J by 2 bases, with 11 bases left in between. Germline CDR1 reads MDHEN; CDR2 reads SYDVKM. This CDR3 is 13 amino acids long. The chain's CDR3 is CASMRGWQETQYF. In DNA, the CDR3 is TGTGCCAGCATGAGGGGGTGGCAAGAGACCCAGTACTTC.

This clone was detected only once. The chain combines TRBV6-5 with TRBJ2-4; weak D call: TRBD1 (6 bases). This CDR3 region has 14 residues. CDR1 and CDR2 from the germline V gene are MNHEY and SVGAGI. The V end was cut by 10 bases, the J end by 0 bases, with 13 bases between. CDR3 residues: CATRQALAKNIQYF. CDR3 DNA sequence: TGTGCCACCAGACAGGCCTTAGCCAAAAACATTCAGTACTTC.

The chain links TRBV6-6 to TRBJ1-1; tentative D call: TRBD1 (5 bases). The CDR3 sequence is 14 residues long. Germline CDR1 reads MNHNY; CDR2 reads SVGAGI (reference sequence). V gave up 3 bases and J gave up 4 bases, with 12 bases separating them. The DNA of the CDR3 is TGTGCCAGCAGTTATAAGGGGCGCGGCACTGAAGCTTTCTTT. Its protein is CASSYKGRGTEAFF.

This clone occurred a few times. J is TRBJ1-3 and V is TRBV6-6, with 9 nucleotides matching TRBD1. Germline V lookup: CDR1 MNHNY, CDR2 SVGAGI (reference sequence). The CDR3 covers 13 residues. The J segment lost 4 bases and the V segment lost 8 bases, leaving 3 bases of the junction unmatched. The CDR3 DNA follows: TGTGCCAGCCTGGGACAGGGCGGAAACACCATATATTTT. It translates to CASLGQGGNTIYF.